The clone carrying this T cell receptor beta chain was counted only a few times. What it recognizes is unknown. The CDR3 loop spans 14 amino acids. Germline lookup yields CDR1 SGHRS and CDR2 YFSETQ. V was pared by 4 bases and J by 8 bases, with 18 bases between. The record originates from a study of early T cells in non-severe SARS-CoV-2 infection. Across the whole study: Sequenced bulk RNA came from whole blood that was unsorted, and chains were unpaired. Study observations and caveats: VDJdb-based matching was biased toward anti-spike CD8 responses and missed private and CD4 specificities.

MiXCR, run by TCRdb on the 5' RACE reads, gives a single entry per CDR3 protein. The sample has 70,000 to 90,000 distinct CDR3 sequences; roughly 15% are singletons. This receptor was taken from an adult who was a healthcare worker with PCR-confirmed SARS-CoV-2 infection or an uninfected control (not recorded which). The sequencing sample was made of whole blood. The V call is TRBV5-1, the J call TRBJ1-2; D possibly corresponds to TRBD1 (6 bases). The CDR3 protein is CASSPGDTNWGYTF. In DNA form, the CDR3 reads TGCGCCAGCAGCCCGGGGGACACCAACTGGGGCTACACCTTC.